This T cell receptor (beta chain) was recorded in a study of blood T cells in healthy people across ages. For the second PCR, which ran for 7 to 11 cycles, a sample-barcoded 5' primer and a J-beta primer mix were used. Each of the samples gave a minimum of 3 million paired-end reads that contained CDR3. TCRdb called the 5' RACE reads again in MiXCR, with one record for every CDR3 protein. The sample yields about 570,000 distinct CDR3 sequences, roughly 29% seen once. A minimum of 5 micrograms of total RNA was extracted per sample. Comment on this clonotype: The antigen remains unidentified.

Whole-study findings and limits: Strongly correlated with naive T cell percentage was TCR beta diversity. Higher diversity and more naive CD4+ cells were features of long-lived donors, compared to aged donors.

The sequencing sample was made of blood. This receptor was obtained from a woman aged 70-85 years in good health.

CDR3 residues: CASSGNPAYNEQFF. In DNA form, the CDR3 reads TGTGCCAGCAGTGGAAACCCGGCTTACAATGAGCAGTTCTTC. The chain combines TRBV6-1 with TRBJ2-1; D gene uncertain. CDR1 and CDR2 (germline): MNHNS, SASEGT. V lost 4 bases, J lost 4 bases, and 11 bases lay in between. This CDR3 is 14 amino acids long.